These T cell receptor beta chains were read from a single sample in a study of blood T cells in healthy people across ages. TCRdb fed the 5' RACE reads into MiXCR, producing one record per CDR3 protein. This sample carries 550,000 to 750,000 distinct CDR3 sequences, 20% to 25% of them seen once, and the ten largest clones take roughly 3.6%. Input material: blood. Receptors were obtained from a man between 65 and 85 years old in good health. The CDR3 runs from the conserved cysteine through the conserved F or W. A D gene is named only where the DNA matches it firmly. Clone sizes are given selectively: once, few, many, or a class where the clone is expanded.

D gene,clone size,J gene,V gene,CDR3 DNA,CDR3 protein
.,few,TRBJ2-4,TRBV6-1,TGTGCCAGCAGTGGAAGGCCTACAACAACTCAGTACTTC,CASSGRPTTTQYF
TRBD1,few,TRBJ2-5,TRBV4-1,TGCGCCAGCAGCCAAGGGGGACAGAACCAAGAGACCCGGTACTTC,CASSQGGQNQETRYF
TRBD1,.,TRBJ2-3,TRBV20-1,TGCAGTGCCTTCCGGGACAGGGCAGATACGCAGTATTTT,CSAFRDRADTQYF
TRBD2,.,TRBJ2-1,TRBV12-3/TRBV12-4,TGTGCCAGCAGTTTAGCGGAGGGACTAGCGGGACTCAATGAGCAGTTCTTC,CASSLAEGLAGLNEQFF
.,.,TRBJ2-4,TRBV12-3/TRBV12-4,TGTGCCAGCAGCCATAGACAGATCCTAGCCAAAAACATTCAGTACTTC,CASSHRQILAKNIQYF
.,few,TRBJ2-5,TRBV27,TGTGCCAGCAGTTTATCGAGTCTCGTCGGGACCCAGTACTTC,CASSLSSLVGTQYF
.,.,TRBJ2-5,TRBV10-3,TGTGCCATCAGTGAGTCAGGGTCTAGGGCAGGGGCCCGGGAGACCCAGTACTTC,CAISESGSRAGARETQYF
.,.,TRBJ1-1,TRBV7-9,TGTGCCAGCAGCACACTAGAGGATTCCCTAAACACTGAAGCTTTCTTT,CASSTLEDSLNTEAFF
.,.,TRBJ1-1,TRBV29-1,TGCAGCGTTTCCACGAAGGGGACCGAAGCTTTCTTT,CSVSTKGTEAFF
.,.,TRBJ2-5,TRBV28,TGTGCCAGCAGTTCGCAGCTGTACCAAGAGACCCAGTACTTC,CASSSQLYQETQYF
.,few,TRBJ2-3,TRBV20-1,TGCAGTGCTCCCCTGCCAGGGAGAAGCACAGATACGCAGTATTTT,CSAPLPGRSTDTQYF
.,few,TRBJ1-2,TRBV5-6,TGTGCCAGCAGCTTTCAAGAAAACTATGGCTACACCTTC,CASSFQENYGYTF
.,.,TRBJ1-4,TRBV6-6,TGTGCCAGCAGTTACTCCGGGGTATCTAATGAAAAACTGTTTTTT,CASSYSGVSNEKLFF
TRBD1,few,TRBJ1-1,TRBV7-9,TGTGCCAGCAGCGCCGGACAGGGGCACACTGAAGCTTTCTTT,CASSAGQGHTEAFF
.,few,TRBJ1-1,TRBV12-3/TRBV12-4,TGTGCCAGCAGTTTGGGGGGGCGAATGATCTACACTGAAGCTTTCTTT,CASSLGGRMIYTEAFF
.,.,TRBJ2-7,TRBV6-5,TGTGCCAGCAGTTCCCCTGCCGAGTACGAGCAGTACTTC,CASSSPAEYEQYF
TRBD1,.,TRBJ2-7,TRBV20-1,TGCAGTGCTAGACATGACAGGGGGGTTTCCCACTCCTACGAGCAGTACTTC,CSARHDRGVSHSYEQYF
.,.,TRBJ2-2,TRBV6-4,TGTGCCAGCAGTGTCCGCCGGGAGCGCACCGGGGAGCTGTTTTTT,CASSVRRERTGELFF
.,many,TRBJ2-1,TRBV11-1,TGTGCCAGCAGCCCTCGGCTAGTCAATGAGCAGTTCTTC,CASSPRLVNEQFF
.,many,TRBJ2-1,TRBV3-1,TGCGCCAGCAGCCAAGACTGGAGCTCCTACAATGAGCAGTTCTTC,CASSQDWSSYNEQFF
.,.,TRBJ1-4,TRBV3-1,TGTGCCAGCAGCCAAGATTTGACAGAAACTAATGAAAAACTGTTTTTT,CASSQDLTETNEKLFF
.,many,TRBJ2-5,TRBV12-3/TRBV12-4,TGTGCCAGCAGTTCCCTAAACCCCGGAGCCCAAGAGACCCAGTACTTC,CASSSLNPGAQETQYF
.,few,TRBJ2-5,TRBV15,TGTGCCACCAGCAAGGTGGGCCAAGAGACCCAGTACTTC,CATSKVGQETQYF
TRBD1,.,TRBJ1-5,TRBV7-2,TGTGCCAGCAGCTCACAGGGGGCGTATAGCAATCAGCCCCAGCATTTT,CASSSQGAYSNQPQHF
TRBD1,.,TRBJ1-2,TRBV10-3,TGTGCCATGCAACAGGGGGCGGAGGGCTACACCTTC,CAMQQGAEGYTF
.,few,TRBJ2-7,TRBV2,TGTGCCAGCATTCCCCTCGACAGTGGTAGCTCCTACGAGCAGTACTTC,CASIPLDSGSSYEQYF
.,many,TRBJ1-1,TRBV15,TGTGCCACCAGCAGAGATTTGGGGACTGAAGCTTTCTTT,CATSRDLGTEAFF
.,many,TRBJ2-5,TRBV19,TGTGCCAGTAGTATAGACCCGGGAGCCTTGGAGACCCAGTACTTC,CASSIDPGALETQYF
.,.,TRBJ2-7,TRBV29-1,TGCAGCGTTTCGGAGTCCCCGGGATCCATCAGCTACGAGCAGTACTTC,CSVSESPGSISYEQYF